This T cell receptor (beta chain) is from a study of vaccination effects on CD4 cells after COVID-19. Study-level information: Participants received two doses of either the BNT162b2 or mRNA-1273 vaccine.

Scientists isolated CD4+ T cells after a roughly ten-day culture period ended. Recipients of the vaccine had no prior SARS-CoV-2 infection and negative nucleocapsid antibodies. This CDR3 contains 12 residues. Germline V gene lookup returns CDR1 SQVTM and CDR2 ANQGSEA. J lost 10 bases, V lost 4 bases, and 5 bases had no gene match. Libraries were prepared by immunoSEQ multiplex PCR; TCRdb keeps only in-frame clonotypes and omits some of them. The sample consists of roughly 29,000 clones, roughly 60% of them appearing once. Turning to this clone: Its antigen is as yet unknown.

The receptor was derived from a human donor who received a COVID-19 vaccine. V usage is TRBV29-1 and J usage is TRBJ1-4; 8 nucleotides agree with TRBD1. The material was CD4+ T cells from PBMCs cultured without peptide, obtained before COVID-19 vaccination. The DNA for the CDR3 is TGCAGCGTTGTACTACAGGGGGGAAAACTGTTTTTT. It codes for CSVVLQGGKLFF.